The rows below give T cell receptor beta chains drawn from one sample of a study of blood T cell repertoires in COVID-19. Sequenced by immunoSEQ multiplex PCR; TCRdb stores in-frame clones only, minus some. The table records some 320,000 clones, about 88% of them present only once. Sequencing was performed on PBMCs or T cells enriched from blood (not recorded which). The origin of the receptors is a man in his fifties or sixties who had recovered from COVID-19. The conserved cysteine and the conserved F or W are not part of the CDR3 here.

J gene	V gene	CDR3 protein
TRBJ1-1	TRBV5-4	ASIRQGNTEAF
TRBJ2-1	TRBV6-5	ASSYTGQGNNEQF
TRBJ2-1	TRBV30	AWTPWGLNNEQF
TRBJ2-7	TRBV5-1	ASRGHTNEQY
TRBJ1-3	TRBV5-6	ASSFAFAGDGNTIY
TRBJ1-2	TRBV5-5	ASSDEQDRLIGGYT
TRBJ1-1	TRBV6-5	ASSYSITTGTEAF
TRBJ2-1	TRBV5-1	ASSLTSGSVGQF
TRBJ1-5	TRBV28	ASSSPNQPQH
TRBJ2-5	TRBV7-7	ASSLAPEAGETQY
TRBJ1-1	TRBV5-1	ASSLGRGGTEAF
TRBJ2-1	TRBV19	ASSLGLGNEQF
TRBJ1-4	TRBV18	ASSRQGANEKLF
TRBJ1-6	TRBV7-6	ASSLTRRDRDNSPLH
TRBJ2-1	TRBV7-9	ASSTPGLAAYNEQF
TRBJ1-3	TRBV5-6	ASARKLGSGNTIY
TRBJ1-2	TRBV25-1	ASSWGMGAGTNYGYT
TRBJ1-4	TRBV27	ASHFPRLEKLF
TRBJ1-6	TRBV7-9	ASSTTPGLDNSPLH
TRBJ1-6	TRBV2	ASNTGGSSYNSPLH
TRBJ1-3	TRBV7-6	ASSLVAQGTTTSGNTIY
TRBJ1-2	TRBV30	AWSQPFRGRRDGYT
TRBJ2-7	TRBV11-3	ASIDRGQGDEQY
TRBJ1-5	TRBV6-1	ASSEAGGYQPQH
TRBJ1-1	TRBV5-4	ASSLLQGQEAF
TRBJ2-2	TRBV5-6	ASSPKRTTYTGELF
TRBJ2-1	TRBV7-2	ASSEQGRGNEQF
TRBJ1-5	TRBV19	ASSIGGTERQPQH
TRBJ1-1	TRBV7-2	ASSFYFTGTAEAF
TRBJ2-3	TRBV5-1	ASSVDRSSTDTQY
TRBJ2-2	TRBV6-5	ASIPRTENTGELF
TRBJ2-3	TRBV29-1	SVDNNEDTQY
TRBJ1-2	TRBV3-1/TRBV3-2	ASSPTLRQGPSGYT
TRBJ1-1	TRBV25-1	ASSDVVRGYTEAF
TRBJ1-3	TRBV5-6	ASRLTGEENTIY
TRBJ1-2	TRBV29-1	SGGQGRTGGYT
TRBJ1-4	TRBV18	ASSPSRNEKLF
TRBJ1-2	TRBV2	APRRGYT
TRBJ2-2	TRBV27	ASSPSSGFGELF
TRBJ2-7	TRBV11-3	ASSVGTGPYEQY
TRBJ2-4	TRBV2	ASSGSGGRAKNIQY
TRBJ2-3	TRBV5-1	ASSRAGTDTDTQY
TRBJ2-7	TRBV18	ASSGQGSSYEQY
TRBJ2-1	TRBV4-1	ASRLQGAVGNEQF
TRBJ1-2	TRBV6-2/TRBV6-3	ASSYFQGSDGYT
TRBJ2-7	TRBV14	ASSRGLNSYEQY
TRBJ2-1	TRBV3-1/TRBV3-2	ASSRSYEQF
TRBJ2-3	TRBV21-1	ASSKARIRLAGVTDTQY